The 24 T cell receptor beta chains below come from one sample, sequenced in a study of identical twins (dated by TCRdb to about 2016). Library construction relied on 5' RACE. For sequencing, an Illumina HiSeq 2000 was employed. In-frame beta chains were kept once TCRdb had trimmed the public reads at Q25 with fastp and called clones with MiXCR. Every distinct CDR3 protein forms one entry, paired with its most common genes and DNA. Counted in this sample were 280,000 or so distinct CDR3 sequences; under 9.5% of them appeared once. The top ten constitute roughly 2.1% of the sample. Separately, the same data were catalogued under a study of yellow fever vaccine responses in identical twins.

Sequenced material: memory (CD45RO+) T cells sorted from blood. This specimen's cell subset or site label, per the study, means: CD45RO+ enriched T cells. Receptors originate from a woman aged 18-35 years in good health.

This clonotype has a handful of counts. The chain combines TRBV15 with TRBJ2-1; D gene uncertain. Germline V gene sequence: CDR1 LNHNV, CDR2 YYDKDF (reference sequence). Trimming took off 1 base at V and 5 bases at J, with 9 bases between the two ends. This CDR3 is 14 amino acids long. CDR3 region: CATSRVGGDNEQFF. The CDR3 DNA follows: TGTGCCACCAGCAGAGTCGGCGGAGACAATGAGCAGTTCTTC.

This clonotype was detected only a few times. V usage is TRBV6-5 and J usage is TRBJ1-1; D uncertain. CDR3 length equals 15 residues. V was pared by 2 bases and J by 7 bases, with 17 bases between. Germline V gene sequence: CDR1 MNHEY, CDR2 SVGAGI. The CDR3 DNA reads TGTGCCAGCAGTTACCGCCGTGCAGGCGGGAATGAAGCTTTCTTT. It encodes CASSYRRAGGNEAFF.

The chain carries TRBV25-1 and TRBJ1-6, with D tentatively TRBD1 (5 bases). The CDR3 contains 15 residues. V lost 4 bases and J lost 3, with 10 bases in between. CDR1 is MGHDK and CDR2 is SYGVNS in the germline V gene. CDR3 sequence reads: CASSAAGFYNSPLHF. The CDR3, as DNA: TGTGCCAGCAGTGCTGCAGGGTTCTATAATTCACCCCTCCACTTT.

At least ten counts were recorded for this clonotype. The CDR3 here is CASSESRGTDTQYF. The CDR3 coding sequence is TGTGCCAGCAGTGAATCCCGAGGCACAGATACGCAGTATTTT. The chain joins TRBV25-1 to TRBJ2-3; D not resolved. The CDR3 has 14 amino acids. The germline CDR1 and CDR2 sequences are MGHDK and SYGVNS. Between the trimmed V and J ends, which lost 1 base and 1 base, there was a span of 6 bases.

Written as DNA, the CDR3 is TGTGCCAGCAACCTAAGGGCAGGGTCCGAGGAGCAGTACTTC. This sequence encodes CASNLRAGSEEQYF. The chain carries TRBV6-2 or TRBV6-3 and TRBJ2-7; a weak D match, TRBD1 (5 bases). In germline, CDR1 is MNHEY, CDR2 SVGEGT. Deletions cut 7 bases from V and 7 bases from J, with 20 bases between. This CDR3 has 14 amino acids.

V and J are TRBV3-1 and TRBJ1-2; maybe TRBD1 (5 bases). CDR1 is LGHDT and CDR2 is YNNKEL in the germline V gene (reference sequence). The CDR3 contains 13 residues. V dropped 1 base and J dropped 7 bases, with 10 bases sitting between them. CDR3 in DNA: TGTGCCAGCAGCCAAGGGACACTCTCTGGCTACACCTTC. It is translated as CASSQGTLSGYTF.

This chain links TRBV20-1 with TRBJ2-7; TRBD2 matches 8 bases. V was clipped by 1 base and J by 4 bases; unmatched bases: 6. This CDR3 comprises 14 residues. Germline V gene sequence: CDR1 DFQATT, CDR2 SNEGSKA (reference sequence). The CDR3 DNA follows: TGCAGTGCTAGAGGTCGCCGGGGGGGGTACGAGCAGTACGTC. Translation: CSARGRRGGYEQYV.

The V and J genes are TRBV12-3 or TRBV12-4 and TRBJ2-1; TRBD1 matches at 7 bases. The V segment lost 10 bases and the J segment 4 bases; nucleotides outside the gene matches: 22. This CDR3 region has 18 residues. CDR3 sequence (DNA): TGTGCCATCTGTTTTTCTTTAGTTAGGACAGGCCAGTACAATGAGCAGTTCTTC. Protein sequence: CAICFSLVRTGQYNEQFF.

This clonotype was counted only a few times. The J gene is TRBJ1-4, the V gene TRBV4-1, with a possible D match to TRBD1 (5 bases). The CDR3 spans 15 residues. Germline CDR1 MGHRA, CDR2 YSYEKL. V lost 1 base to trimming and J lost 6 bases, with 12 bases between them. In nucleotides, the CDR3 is TGCGCCAGCAGCCAAGGGGGGATGTTAGATGAAAAACTGTTTTTT. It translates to CASSQGGMLDEKLFF.

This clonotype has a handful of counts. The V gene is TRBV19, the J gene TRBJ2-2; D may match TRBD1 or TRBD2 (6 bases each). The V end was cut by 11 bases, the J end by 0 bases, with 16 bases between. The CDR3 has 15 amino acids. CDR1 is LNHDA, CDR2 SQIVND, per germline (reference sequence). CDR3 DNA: TGTGCCTCTAATTTCGGGGGCGCGAACACCGGGGAGCTGTTTTTT. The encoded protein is CASNFGGANTGELFF.

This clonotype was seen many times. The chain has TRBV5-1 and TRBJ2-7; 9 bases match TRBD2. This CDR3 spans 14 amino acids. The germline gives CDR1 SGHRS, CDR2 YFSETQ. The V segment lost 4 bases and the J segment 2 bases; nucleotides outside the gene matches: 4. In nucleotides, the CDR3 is TGCGCCAGCAGCACTGGCGGGAGGGCCTACGAGCAGTACTTC. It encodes CASSTGGRAYEQYF.

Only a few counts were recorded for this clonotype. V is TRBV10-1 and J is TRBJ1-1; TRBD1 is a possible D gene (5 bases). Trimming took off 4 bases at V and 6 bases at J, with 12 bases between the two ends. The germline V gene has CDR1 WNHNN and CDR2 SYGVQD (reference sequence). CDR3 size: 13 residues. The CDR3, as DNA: TGCGCCAGCAGTGTGGGGGGTAGGGCTGAAGCTTTCTTT. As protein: CASSVGGRAEAFF.

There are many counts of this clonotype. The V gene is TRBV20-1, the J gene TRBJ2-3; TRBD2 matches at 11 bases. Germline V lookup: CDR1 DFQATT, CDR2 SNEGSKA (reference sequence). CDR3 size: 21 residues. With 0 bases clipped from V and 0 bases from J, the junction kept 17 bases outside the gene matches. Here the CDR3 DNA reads TGCAGTGCTAGAGACCGCGCTCTAGAGGCTAGCGGGAGGCTTAGCACAGATACGCAGTATTTT. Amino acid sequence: CSARDRALEASGRLSTDTQYF.

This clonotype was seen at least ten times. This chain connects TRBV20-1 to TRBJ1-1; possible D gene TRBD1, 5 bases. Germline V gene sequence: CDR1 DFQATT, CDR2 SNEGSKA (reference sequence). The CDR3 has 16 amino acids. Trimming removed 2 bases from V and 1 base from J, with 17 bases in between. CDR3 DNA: TGCAGTGCTAGACCCCCGGCGGGGGGGGGGAACACTGAAGCTTTCTTT. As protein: CSARPPAGGGNTEAFF.

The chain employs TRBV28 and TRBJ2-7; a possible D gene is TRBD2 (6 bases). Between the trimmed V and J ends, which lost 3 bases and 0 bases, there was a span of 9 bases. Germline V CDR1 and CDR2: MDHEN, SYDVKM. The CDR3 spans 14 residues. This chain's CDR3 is CASSLTGASYEQYF. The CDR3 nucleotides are TGTGCCAGCAGTTTGACGGGAGCCTCCTACGAGCAGTACTTC.

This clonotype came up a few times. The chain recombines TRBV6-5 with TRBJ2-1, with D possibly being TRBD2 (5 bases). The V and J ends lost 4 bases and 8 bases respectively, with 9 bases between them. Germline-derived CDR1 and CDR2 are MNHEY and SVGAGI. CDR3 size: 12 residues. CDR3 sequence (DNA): TGTGCCAGCAGTTTCCGGGGTGATGAGCAGTTCTTC. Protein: CASSFRGDEQFF.

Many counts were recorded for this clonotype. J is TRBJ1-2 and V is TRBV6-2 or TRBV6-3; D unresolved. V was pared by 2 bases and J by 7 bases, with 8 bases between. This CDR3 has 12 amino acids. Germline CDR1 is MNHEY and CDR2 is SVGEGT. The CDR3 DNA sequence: TGTGCCAGCAGTTACGTGGGCTCTGGCTACACCTTC. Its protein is CASSYVGSGYTF.

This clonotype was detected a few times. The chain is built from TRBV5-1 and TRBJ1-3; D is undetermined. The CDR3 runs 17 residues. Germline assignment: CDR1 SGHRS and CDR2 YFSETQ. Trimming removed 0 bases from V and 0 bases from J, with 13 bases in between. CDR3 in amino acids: CASSLEAHGVSGNTIYF. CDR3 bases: TGCGCCAGCAGCTTGGAGGCACATGGAGTCTCTGGAAACACCATATATTTT.

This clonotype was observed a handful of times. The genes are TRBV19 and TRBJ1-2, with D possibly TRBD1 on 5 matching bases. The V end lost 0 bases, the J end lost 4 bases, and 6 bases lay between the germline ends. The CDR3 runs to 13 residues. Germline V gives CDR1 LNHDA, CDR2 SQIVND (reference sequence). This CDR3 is CASSIEGPYGYTF. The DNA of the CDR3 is TGTGCCAGTAGTATAGAGGGACCCTATGGCTACACCTTC.

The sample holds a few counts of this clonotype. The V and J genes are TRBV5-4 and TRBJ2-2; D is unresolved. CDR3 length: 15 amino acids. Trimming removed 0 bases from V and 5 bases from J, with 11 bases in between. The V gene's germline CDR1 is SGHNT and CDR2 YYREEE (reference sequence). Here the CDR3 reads CASSLVGVSTGELFF. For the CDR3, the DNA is TGTGCCAGCAGCTTGGTTGGAGTTAGTACCGGGGAGCTGTTTTTT.

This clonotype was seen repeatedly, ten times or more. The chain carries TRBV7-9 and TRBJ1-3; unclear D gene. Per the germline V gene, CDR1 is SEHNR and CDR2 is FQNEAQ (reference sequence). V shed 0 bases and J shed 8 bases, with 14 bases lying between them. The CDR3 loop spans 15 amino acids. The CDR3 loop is CASSLALRSWDTIYF. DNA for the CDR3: TGTGCCAGCAGCTTAGCGCTGCGGTCTTGGGACACCATATATTTT.

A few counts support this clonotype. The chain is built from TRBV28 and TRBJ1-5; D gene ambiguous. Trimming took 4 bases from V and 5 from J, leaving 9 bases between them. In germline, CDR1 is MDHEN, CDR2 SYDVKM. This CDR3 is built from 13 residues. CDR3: CASSSTIYQPQHF. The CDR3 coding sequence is TGTGCCAGCAGTTCTACCATCTATCAGCCCCAGCATTTT. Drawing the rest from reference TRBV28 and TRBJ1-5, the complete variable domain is DVKVTQSSRYLVKRTGEKVFLECVQDMDHENMFWYRQDPGLGLRLIYFSYDVKMKEKGDIPEGYSVSREKKERFSLILESASTNQTSMYLCASSSTIYQPQHFGDGTRLSIL.

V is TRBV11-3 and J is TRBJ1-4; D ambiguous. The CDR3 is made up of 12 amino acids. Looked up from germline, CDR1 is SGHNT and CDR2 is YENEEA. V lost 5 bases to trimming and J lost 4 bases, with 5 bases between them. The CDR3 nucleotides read TGTGCCAGCAGCCCACATAATGAAAAACTGTTTTTT. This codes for CASSPHNEKLFF.

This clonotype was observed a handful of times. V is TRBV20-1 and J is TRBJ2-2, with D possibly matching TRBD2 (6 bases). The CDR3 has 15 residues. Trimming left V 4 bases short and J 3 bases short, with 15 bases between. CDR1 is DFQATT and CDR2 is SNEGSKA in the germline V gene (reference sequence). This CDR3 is CSAIPGDRDTGELFF. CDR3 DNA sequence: TGCAGTGCTATTCCGGGGGACCGCGACACCGGGGAGCTGTTTTTT.